The 4 T cell receptor beta chains listed next were all sequenced from one sample in a study of T cell repertoires in cytomegalovirus infection (dated by TCRdb to about 2019). Sequencing used an Illumina HiSeq 1500. TCRdb reprocessing: public reads trimmed at Q25 with fastp, clones called with MiXCR, in-frame beta chains kept. Entries are consolidated by CDR3 protein sequence, retaining the most common genes and DNA. The sample table contains fewer than 550,000 distinct CDR3 sequences; only one count was recorded for approximately 26% of them. The ten largest account for less than 15% of the sample. The specimen was PBMCs. All receptors come from a human donor in good health (CMV status not recorded). Some clones in this sample may be carry-over from other donors' samples.

In its sample, this clonotype was seen a few times. This sequence joins TRBV19 and TRBJ2-3; TRBD1 aligns across 8 bases. V trimming: 9 bases; J trimming: 1 base; junction bases outside the gene matches: 12. CDR3 length: 16 residues. The germline CDR1 and CDR2 sequences are LNHDA and SQIVND (reference sequence). In DNA form, the CDR3 reads TGTGCCAGCCGACCCCCCGGACAGGGCCGCACAGATACGCAGTATTTT. Translation: CASRPPGQGRTDTQYF.

V and J are TRBV24-1 and TRBJ2-1, with D perhaps matching TRBD1 or TRBD2 (5 bases each). CDR1 is KGHDR, CDR2 SFDVKD, per germline. Trimming shortened V by 0 bases and J by 3 bases, and 8 bases separated the two germline ends. The CDR3 loop spans 15 amino acids. CDR3: CATSDLRGDYNEQFF. The CDR3 nucleotides are TGTGCCACCAGTGATTTGCGAGGGGACTACAATGAGCAGTTCTTC.

This clonotype was counted between two and nine times. V usage is TRBV12-3 or TRBV12-4 and J usage is TRBJ2-1, with TRBD2 identical over 9 bases. V was pared by 6 bases and J by 7 bases, with 13 bases of the junction left unmatched. The CDR3 is made up of 16 amino acids. This chain's CDR3 is CASSPLGAGGWNEQFF. CDR3 coding DNA: TGTGCCAGCAGCCCCCTGGGAGCGGGAGGATGGAATGAGCAGTTCTTC.

In its sample, this clonotype was seen a few times. The CDR3 DNA is TGTGCCAGCAGTCGACCGGGGCAGGGGGCATATGAAGCTTTCTTT. Amino acid sequence: CASSRPGQGAYEAFF. This chain uses TRBV27 with TRBJ1-1; 8 positions match TRBD1. Unmatched junction bases numbered 12, after V lost 5 bases and J lost 7 bases. Germline V gene lookup returns CDR1 MNHEY and CDR2 SMNVEV (reference sequence). The CDR3 covers 15 residues.